This record concerns one T cell receptor beta chain sequence. Its matching antigen is unknown. Germline CDR1 and CDR2: MNHEY and SVGAGI. The CDR3 has 13 amino acids. V was trimmed by 8 bases and J by 0 bases, leaving 7 bases between them. The data were obtained in a study of cytomegalovirus exposure and HLA in healthy donors. Study results and limitations: Three of the chains that were CMV-associated were confirmed in vitro to be specific for CMV antigens.

Primers for the PCR totalled 60 Vbeta and 13 Jbeta. In the authors' methods: A later analysis counted around 80 million unique TCR beta chains, about 11 million shared. TCRdb's table, derived via immunoSEQ multiplex PCR, lists solely in-frame clones and lacks some. V and J calls and clone size come straight from that table; D and trimming were deduced from the DNA. The data contain approximately 110,000 clones, around 77% of them seen just once; the ten biggest clones take up 3.5% to 4.5%. This rearrangement joins TRBV6-5 to TRBJ1-4; D possibly corresponds to TRBD1 (5 bases). The origin of this receptor is a human donor in good health. Source material: PBMCs. The CDR3 nucleotides read TGTGCCAGCCAGGGTGCAACTAATGAAAAACTGTTTTTT. It is translated as CASQGATNEKLFF.